Shown below are 15 T cell receptor beta chains from a single sample sequenced in a study of blood T cell repertoires in COVID-19. Clones were sequenced by immunoSEQ multiplex PCR, and TCRdb holds only the in-frame ones, with some missing. The sample includes about 150,000 clones, around 84% of them seen just once. Material for sequencing was peripheral blood. Receptors originate from a woman aged 45-65 years with acute or convalescent COVID-19.

This clone appeared a few times. J is TRBJ2-7 and V is TRBV6-2 or TRBV6-3; 7 bases agree with TRBD2. The CDR3 is 14 residues long. V shed 5 bases, J shed 5 bases, and the junction held 9 bases outside the gene matches. CDR1 MNHEY and CDR2 SVGEGT come from the germline V gene. The CDR3 DNA reads TGTGCCAGCAGTCCCCGGGAGGAGACCGACGAGCAGTACTTC. Its protein product is CASSPREETDEQYF.

The CDR3 DNA is TGTGCCAGCAGCTTAGCTCCCCCTCTGGGAGGAGAGACCCAGTACTTC. Amino acid sequence: CASSLAPPLGGETQYF. The V and J genes are TRBV11-2 and TRBJ2-5; D perhaps matches TRBD2 (6 bases). The CDR3 contains 16 residues. Germline V gives CDR1 SGHAT, CDR2 FQNNGV. Trimming removed 1 base at V and 4 bases at J, with 16 bases between.

This chain's CDR3 is CASSPSGGLNYGYTF. CDR3 coding DNA: TGTGCCAGCAGTCCGTCCGGGGGGTTGAACTATGGCTACACCTTC. This chain uses TRBV6-5 with TRBJ1-2; maybe TRBD1 (5 bases). The CDR3 is 15 residues long. The V and J ends lost 5 bases and 2 bases respectively, with 15 bases between them. CDR1 and CDR2 (germline): MNHEY, SVGAGI.

This clone has only a few counts. The CDR3 bases are TGCGCCACCTCGACTCTAGCGGGGTACAATGAGCAGTTCTTC. It translates to CATSTLAGYNEQFF. This rearrangement joins TRBV10-2 to TRBJ2-1; 9 nucleotides agree with TRBD2. The CDR3 is made up of 14 amino acids. Germline CDR1 is WSHSY and CDR2 is SAAADI. Germline trimming cut 10 bases from V and 4 bases from J; bases unmatched to any gene: 8.

This clone was seen only a few times. The gene calls are TRBV7-7 and TRBJ2-2; 9 nucleotides match TRBD2. The V gene end was trimmed by 5 bases and the J gene end by 0 bases; junction bases not matched to a gene: 4. In germline, CDR1 is SSHAT, CDR2 FNYEAQ (reference sequence). The CDR3 is 16 amino acids. This CDR3 is CASSARLAANTGELFF. In DNA form, the CDR3 reads TGTGCCAGCAGCGCAAGACTAGCGGCGAACACCGGGGAGCTGTTTTTT.

Only a few counts were recorded for this clone. The chain carries TRBV5-6 and TRBJ2-7, with TRBD2 matching 7 bases. With 5 bases clipped from V and 6 bases from J, the junction kept 11 bases outside the gene matches. Germline CDR1 reads SGHDT; CDR2 reads YYEEEE. The CDR3 has 14 amino acids. The CDR3 is CASRFTGLPLEQYF. CDR3 in DNA: TGTGCCAGCAGGTTTACGGGACTACCTCTCGAGCAGTACTTC.

V gene TRBV2 combines with J gene TRBJ1-5; D gene ambiguous. Looked up from germline, CDR1 is SNHLY and CDR2 is FYNNEI. The CDR3 runs to 15 residues. V shed 6 bases and J shed 2 bases, with 14 bases lying between them. The CDR3 loop reads CASRDLGGGNQPQHF. The CDR3 nucleotides are TGTGCCAGCAGAGATTTGGGCGGGGGCAATCAGCCCCAGCATTTT.

CDR3 in amino acids: CASSQSWGTKEAFF. The CDR3 bases are TGCGCCAGCAGCCAATCCTGGGGGACAAAAGAAGCTTTCTTT. V gene TRBV4-3 combines with J gene TRBJ1-1; D may be TRBD1 (6 bases). V gave up 2 bases and J gave up 8 bases, with 15 bases separating them. The germline gives CDR1 LGHNA, CDR2 YSLEER. The CDR3 is 14 residues long.

The J gene is TRBJ2-5, the V gene TRBV7-2; TRBD2 agrees at 7 bases. J gave up 5 bases and V 1 base, and 13 bases lay outside the gene matches. Germline-derived CDR1 and CDR2 are SGHTA and FQGNSA. The CDR3 extends over 17 amino acids. CDR3 coding DNA: TGTGCCAGCAGCTTAGGATCTAGCGGTAGCCTCGGTGAGACCCAGTACTTC. Its translation is CASSLGSSGSLGETQYF.

The J gene is TRBJ2-1, the V gene TRBV10-3; TRBD2 aligns across 16 bases. Germline loops: CDR1 ENHRY, CDR2 SYGVKD. V lost 6 bases to trimming and J lost 9 bases; unmatched junction nucleotides: 11. This CDR3 region has 17 residues. The chain's CDR3 is CAIRPLGLAGGNLEQFF. In DNA form, the CDR3 reads TGTGCCATCAGACCATTGGGACTAGCGGGGGGGAACCTTGAGCAGTTCTTC.

The chain carries TRBV6-1 and TRBJ2-5, with 7 bases matching TRBD2. V lost 5 bases, J lost 2 bases, and 5 bases stayed unmatched. This CDR3 has 14 amino acids. In germline, CDR1 is MNHNS, CDR2 SASEGT. The CDR3 loop is CASSPSGGQETQYF. CDR3 DNA sequence: TGTGCCAGCAGTCCCTCCGGGGGGCAAGAGACCCAGTACTTC.

The rearrangement links TRBV6-2 or TRBV6-3 to TRBJ2-7, with D unclear. The CDR3 runs 11 residues. Germline CDR1 reads MNHEY; CDR2 reads SVGEGT. Trimming stripped 5 bases from V and 6 bases from J, with 8 bases between. CDR3 coding DNA: TGTGCCAGCAGTAAAGGCGGCGAGCAGTACTTC. The encoded protein is CASSKGGEQYF.

The chain recombines TRBV7-2 with TRBJ2-2; tentatively, D is TRBD2 (6 bases). CDR1 SGHTA and CDR2 FQGNSA come from the germline V gene. V shed 4 bases and J shed 7 bases, with 10 bases lying between them. The CDR3 contains 13 residues. CDR3 DNA: TGTGCCAGCAGCTCGGGGGTGGGCGGGGAGCTGTTTTTT. Protein: CASSSGVGGELFF.

V and J are TRBV25-1 and TRBJ1-4; D is uncertain. The CDR3 covers 11 residues. V lost 4 bases, J lost 11 bases, and 8 bases lay in between. Germline lookup yields CDR1 MGHDK and CDR2 SYGVNS. The CDR3 nucleotides read TGTGCCAGCAGTGGAAGGGAGAAACTGTTTTTT. Its translation is CASSGREKLFF. Full variable domain (remainder filled in from reference TRBV25-1 and TRBJ1-4): EADIYQTPRYLVIGTGKKITLECSQTMGHDKMYWYQQDPGMELHLIHYSYGVNSTEKGDLSSESTVSRIRTEHFPLTLESARPSHTSQYLCASSGREKLFFGSGTQLSVL.

This sequence joins TRBV7-9 and TRBJ2-7; 7 bases line up with TRBD1. CDR3 length: 16 residues. With V trimmed by 5 bases and J by 4 bases, 14 bases remained unmatched. From germline, CDR1 is SEHNR and CDR2 FQNEAQ (reference sequence). CDR3 nucleotide sequence: TGTGCCAGCAGCCACCGTTTTTCGACAGGGAGTTACGAGCAGTACTTC. As protein: CASSHRFSTGSYEQYF.